What follows are 22 T cell receptor beta chains derived from one specimen sequenced in a study of CXCR3-negative and CXCR3-positive naive CD8 T cells. The TRB cDNA libraries were prepared by 5' RACE with UMI labels. TCRdb re-called the 5' RACE reads and catalogs CDR3 proteins one per entry, DNA excluded. The specimen's table records approximately 100,000 distinct CDR3 sequences. Their antigen targets remain unknown. General study findings and limits: CXCR3-positive naive cells carried more hydrophobic TRB CDR3s than CXCR3-negative ones.

The sample was naive CXCR3+ CD8+ T cells from blood. This sample's subset: CD45RO-CCR7+CD27+CD95- naive CD8+ T cells expressing CXCR3 (TNR3+). The receptors here all came from a human donor in good health. Some clones in this sample may be carry-over from other donors' samples.

The chain uses TRBV12-3 or TRBV12-4 and TRBJ1-5; without DNA, the TCRdb call of TRBD1 cannot be checked. CDR3 length equals 14 residues. The CDR3 sequence is CASSLSGNVQPQHF.

The V call is TRBV18, the J call TRBJ2-1; TCRdb selects TRBD2, and the lack of DNA leaves this call unchecked. The germline V gene has CDR1 KGHSH and CDR2 LQKENI. The CDR3 extends over 16 amino acids. The CDR3 region is CASSTSGTSGYNEQFF.

The chain has TRBV7-9 and TRBJ2-7; with no DNA, the TCRdb D assignment of TRBD2 cannot be verified. The CDR3 has 14 amino acids. The germline V gene has CDR1 SEHNR and CDR2 FQNEAQ (reference sequence). This CDR3 reads CASSGTSGSYEQYF. Full variable domain (rest looked up from reference TRBV7-9 and TRBJ2-7): DTGVSQNPRHKITKRGQNVTFRCDPISEHNRLYWYRQTLGQGPEFLTYFQNEAQLEKSRLLSDRFSAERPKGSFSTLEIQRTEQGDSAMYLCASSGTSGSYEQYFGPGTRLTVT.

The V gene is TRBV6-2 or TRBV6-3, the J gene TRBJ2-1; the D gene TCRdb calls, TRBD2, cannot be checked with no DNA. Germline values: CDR1 MNHEY, CDR2 SVGEGT. This CDR3 region has 16 residues. The CDR3 is CASSYTLAGAYNEQFF.

This chain joins TRBV28 and TRBJ2-1; TCRdb's D call, TRBD2, is unchecked because there is no DNA. CDR3 size: 16 residues. Germline values: CDR1 MDHEN, CDR2 SYDVKM. This CDR3 is CASSLLALSSYNEQFF.

The chain couples TRBV6-1 to TRBJ1-2; TCRdb indicates TRBD1, and absent DNA this call remains unverified. This CDR3 spans 12 amino acids. Germline loops: CDR1 MNHNS, CDR2 SASEGT. CDR3: CASSEPPSGYTF.

V is TRBV9 and J is TRBJ2-3; the D gene TCRdb calls, TRBD1, cannot be checked with no DNA. The CDR3 consists of 17 residues. Germline V gives CDR1 SGDLS, CDR2 YYNGEE. This chain's CDR3 is CASSVGGGLNTGDTQYF.

This chain connects TRBV25-1 to TRBJ1-1. The V gene's germline CDR1 is MGHDK and CDR2 SYGVNS. This CDR3 region has 13 residues. The CDR3 protein is CASSGTMNTEAFF.

The rearrangement uses TRBV29-1 and TRBJ2-2; TCRdb's assignment of TRBD2 cannot be checked, as there is no DNA. The CDR3 has 12 residues. The germline V gene has CDR1 SQVTM and CDR2 ANQGSEA. This chain's CDR3 is CSVLGGTGELFF.

The V and J genes are TRBV28 and TRBJ2-5; TCRdb names TRBD1, which stays unverified in the absence of DNA. Germline V gene sequence: CDR1 MDHEN, CDR2 SYDVKM. The CDR3 has 13 residues. CDR3 residues: CASTEQGQETQYF. Full variable domain (missing parts from reference TRBV28 and TRBJ2-5): DVKVTQSSRYLVKRTGEKVFLECVQDMDHENMFWYRQDPGLGLRLIYFSYDVKMKEKGDIPEGYSVSREKKERFSLILESASTNQTSMYLCASTEQGQETQYFGPGTRLLVL.

V is TRBV5-6 and J is TRBJ2-3; as DNA is missing, the TRBD2 call by TCRdb cannot be tested. CDR1 SGHDT and CDR2 YYEEEE come from the germline V gene. This CDR3 region has 15 residues. This CDR3 is CASSGAGGSTDTQYF.

The V and J genes are TRBV7-3 and TRBJ1-6; absent DNA, TCRdb's TRBD1 call cannot be checked. The CDR3 is made up of 14 amino acids. CDR1 is SGHTA and CDR2 is FQGTGA in the germline V gene. CDR3 region: CASSFGTGGTPLHF. Drawing the rest from reference TRBV7-3 and TRBJ1-6, the complete variable domain is GAGVSQTPSNKVTEKGKYVELRCDPISGHTALYWYRQSLGQGPEFLIYFQGTGAADDSGLPNDRFFAVRPEGSVSTLKIQRTERGDSAVYLCASSFGTGGTPLHFGNGTRLTVT.

The chain links TRBV6-5 to TRBJ2-1; TCRdb returns TRBD2, unconfirmable since there is no DNA. The germline CDR1 and CDR2 sequences are MNHEY and SVGAGI. The length of the CDR3 is 15 residues. CDR3 amino acids: CASRPAASSYNEQFF.

The chain joins TRBV29-1 to TRBJ1-1; TCRdb outputs TRBD1, but without DNA this stays unchecked. Germline V gene sequence: CDR1 SQVTM, CDR2 ANQGSEA. This CDR3 has 12 residues. Here the CDR3 reads CSAHGGFTEAFF. Using reference TRBV29-1 and TRBJ1-1 for the parts outside the CDR3, the full variable domain is SAVISQKPSRDICQRGTSLTIQCQVDSQVTMMFWYRQQPGQSLTLIATANQGSEATYESGFVIDKFPISRPNLTFSTLTVSNMSPEDSSIYLCSAHGGFTEAFFGQGTRLTVV.

This sequence joins TRBV15 and TRBJ1-5. This CDR3 comprises 13 residues. From germline, CDR1 is LNHNV and CDR2 YYDKDF (reference sequence). The CDR3 here is CATRQAGNQPQHF.

The chain couples TRBV27 to TRBJ1-4; TCRdb's D gene call, TRBD1, goes unchecked for lack of DNA. Germline values: CDR1 MNHEY, CDR2 SMNVEV (reference sequence). The CDR3 covers 15 residues. This CDR3 reads CASSNKGTVNEKLFF. Looking up the rest from reference TRBV27 and TRBJ1-4 gives the full variable domain: EAQVTQNPRYLITVTGKKLTVTCSQNMNHEYMSWYRQDPGLGLRQIYYSMNVEVTDKGDVPEGYKVSRKEKRNFPLILESPSPNQTSLYFCASSNKGTVNEKLFFGSGTQLSVL.

This chain's CDR3 is CASSLTSGYEQYF. The rearrangement links TRBV12-3 or TRBV12-4 to TRBJ2-7; checking the TCRdb D call of TRBD2 is not possible without DNA. This CDR3 spans 13 amino acids.

The CDR3 region is CASSGRGGNTDTQYF. The chain joins TRBV4-3 to TRBJ2-3; as DNA is missing, the TRBD2 call by TCRdb cannot be tested. The CDR3 has 15 amino acids. Germline V gives CDR1 LGHNA, CDR2 YSLEER.

V is TRBV6-2 or TRBV6-3 and J is TRBJ2-1; TCRdb's D gene call, TRBD2, goes unchecked for lack of DNA. The CDR3 spans 14 residues. Germline V gene lookup returns CDR1 MNHEY and CDR2 SVGEGT. The CDR3 sequence is CASSYALAGGEQFF.

The chain carries TRBV29-1 and TRBJ2-7; the D gene TCRdb calls, TRBD1, cannot be checked with no DNA. This CDR3 region has 15 residues. Germline CDR1 and CDR2: SQVTM and ANQGSEA. The CDR3 region is CSVEEGGRSYEEQYF.

The rearrangement links TRBV19 to TRBJ2-7; TCRdb indicates TRBD1, and absent DNA this call remains unverified. CDR3 size: 14 residues. Germline loops: CDR1 LNHDA, CDR2 SQIVND (reference sequence). The CDR3 is CASSMAGTHYEQYF.

V is TRBV24-1 and J is TRBJ1-2. Germline assignment: CDR1 KGHDR and CDR2 SFDVKD. This CDR3 is built from 13 residues. The CDR3: CATSDSFGYGYTF.